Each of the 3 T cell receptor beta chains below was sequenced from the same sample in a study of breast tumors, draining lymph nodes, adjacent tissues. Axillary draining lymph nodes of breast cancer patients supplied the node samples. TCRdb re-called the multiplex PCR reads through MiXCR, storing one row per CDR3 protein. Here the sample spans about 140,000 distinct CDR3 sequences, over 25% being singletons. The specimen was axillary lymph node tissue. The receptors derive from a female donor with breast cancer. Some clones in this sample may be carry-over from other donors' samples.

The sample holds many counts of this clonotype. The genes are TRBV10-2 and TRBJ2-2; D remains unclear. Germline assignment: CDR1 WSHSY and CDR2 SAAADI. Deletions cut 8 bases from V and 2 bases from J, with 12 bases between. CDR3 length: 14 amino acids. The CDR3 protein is CASLVGSNTGELFF. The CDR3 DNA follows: TGCGCCAGCCTCGTGGGCAGTAACACCGGGGAGCTGTTTTTT.

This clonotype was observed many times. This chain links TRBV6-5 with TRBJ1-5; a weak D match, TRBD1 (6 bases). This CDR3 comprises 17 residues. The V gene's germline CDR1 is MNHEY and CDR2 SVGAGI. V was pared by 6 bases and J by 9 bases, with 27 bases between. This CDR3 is CASRKGTSPPGVWPQHF. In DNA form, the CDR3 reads TGTGCCAGCAGAAAGGGGACCTCGCCTCCAGGGGTATGGCCCCAGCATTTT.

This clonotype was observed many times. In DNA form, the CDR3 reads TGTGCCAGCTCAGTACAGGGGAGAGAGACCCAGTACTTC. Its translation: CASSVQGRETQYF. The chain couples TRBV18 to TRBJ2-5; TRBD1 agrees at 7 bases. Germline assignment: CDR1 KGHSH and CDR2 LQKENI. V was pared by 5 bases and J by 4 bases, with 4 bases of the junction left unmatched. The CDR3 extends over 13 amino acids.